This is a list of T cell receptor beta chains from one sample in a study of early T cells in non-severe SARS-CoV-2 infection. Using its own MiXCR run on the 5' RACE reads, TCRdb lists one record per CDR3 protein. The table has 95,000 to 120,000 distinct CDR3 sequences, about an eighth seen once. Sequences were obtained from whole blood. The receptor set was obtained from an adult who was a healthcare worker with PCR-confirmed SARS-CoV-2 infection or an uninfected control (not recorded which). Both conserved end residues are part of each CDR3. D genes are given only for firm matches. Clone size is shown for a subset of rows, as once, few, many or a class of expanded clone.

size | J | D | V | CDR3 | DNA
few | TRBJ2-7 | - | TRBV11-2 | CASSLEGGAPYEQYF | TGTGCCAGCAGCTTAGAAGGTGGCGCGCCCTACGAGCAGTACTTC
- | TRBJ1-5 | - | TRBV30 | CAWNRQTNQPQHF | TGTGCCTGGAACCGACAGACCAATCAGCCCCAGCATTTT
- | TRBJ2-7 | - | TRBV11-3 | CASSIAPFYEQYF | TGTGCCAGCAGCATCGCCCCTTTTTACGAGCAGTACTTC
- | TRBJ1-5 | - | TRBV7-3 | CASSLTQPQHF | TGTGCCAGCAGCTTAACCCAGCCCCAGCATTTT
many | TRBJ1-2 | TRBD1 | TRBV24-1 | CATSTGTGRGYTF | TGTGCCACCAGTACCGGGACAGGCCGCGGCTACACCTTC
many | TRBJ1-1 | - | TRBV27 | CASSLYSRGGRMNTEAFF | TGTGCCAGCAGTTTATATTCGAGGGGTGGACGGATGAACACTGAAGCTTTCTTT
few | TRBJ1-1 | - | TRBV29-1 | CSVHGPTTEAFF | TGCAGCGTACACGGACCAACCACTGAAGCTTTCTTT
many | TRBJ2-7 | - | TRBV6-1 | CASSTPKVHEQYF | TGTGCCAGCAGCACCCCAAAGGTCCACGAGCAGTACTTC
many | TRBJ2-7 | TRBD2 | TRBV10-3 | CAATGTSRYEQYF | TGTGCCGCCACCGGGACTAGTCGCTACGAGCAGTACTTC
few | TRBJ2-1 | TRBD2 | TRBV3-1 | CASSQDNLAGDQQFF | TGTGCCAGCAGCCAAGATAACCTAGCGGGGGATCAGCAGTTCTTC
few | TRBJ2-1 | TRBD2 | TRBV29-1 | CSVSQPGLAGAANEQFF | TGCAGCGTTTCTCAACCGGGACTAGCGGGAGCGGCGAATGAGCAGTTCTTC
many | TRBJ2-1 | - | TRBV15 | CATSRGDNEQFF | TGTGCCACCAGCAGAGGCGACAATGAGCAGTTCTTC
few | TRBJ1-6 | - | TRBV27 | CASSLGGGSYNSPLHF | TGTGCCAGCAGTTTAGGGGGAGGATCCTATAATTCACCCCTCCACTTT
- | TRBJ1-5 | - | TRBV5-7 | CASSLEQAPLRGIISNQPQHF | TGTGCCAGCAGCTTGGAACAGGCCCCTTTACGGGGAATAATAAGCAATCAGCCCCAGCATTTT
few | TRBJ2-7 | TRBD1 | TRBV14 | CASSPTTGVYEQYF | TGTGCCAGCAGCCCCACGACAGGGGTGTACGAGCAGTACTTC
many | TRBJ2-1 | TRBD1 | TRBV5-5 | CASSLQGPAMLGQFF | TGTGCCAGCAGCTTACAGGGGCCCGCTATGTTAGGGCAGTTCTTC
- | TRBJ1-5 | - | TRBV7-8 | CASSLRTGEDQPQHF | TGTGCCAGCAGCTTAAGGACGGGGGAGGATCAGCCCCAGCATTTT
- | TRBJ2-3 | TRBD1 | TRBV20-1 | CSARGTGGKTDTQYF | TGCAGTGCTCGAGGGACAGGGGGCAAAACAGATACGCAGTATTTT
many | TRBJ1-3 | - | TRBV11-2 | CASSSLVASGNTIYF | TGTGCCAGCAGCTCCCTTGTGGCTTCTGGAAACACCATATATTTT
- | TRBJ1-6 | - | TRBV25-1 | CASSESRHNTSPLHF | TGTGCCAGCAGTGAGTCACGACACAACACATCACCCCTCCACTTT
many | TRBJ1-2 | - | TRBV4-2 | CASSQDGAGVNYGYTF | TGTGCCAGCAGCCAAGATGGGGCAGGGGTTAACTATGGCTACACCTTC
few | TRBJ2-7 | - | TRBV14 | CASTARSAYEQYF | TGTGCCAGCACCGCGCGAAGCGCCTACGAGCAGTACTTC
many | TRBJ2-1 | TRBD2 | TRBV24-1 | CATSDLPPRTRSPDEQFF | TGTGCCACCAGTGATTTACCCCCCCGGACTAGAAGCCCCGATGAGCAGTTCTTC
many | TRBJ2-1 | - | TRBV30 | CARPGPQGNEQFF | TGTGCCCGTCCGGGACCCCAAGGCAATGAGCAGTTCTTC
many | TRBJ1-1 | - | TRBV5-1 | CASSIPRQSSEAFF | TGCGCCAGCAGCATCCCACGACAGTCGAGTGAAGCTTTCTTT
- | TRBJ2-2 | - | TRBV7-3 | CASSLGLITGELFF | TGTGCCAGCAGCCTGGGACTTATCACCGGGGAGCTGTTTTTT
few | TRBJ2-2 | TRBD2 | TRBV9 | CASSATSGVYVGELFF | TGTGCCAGCAGCGCTACTAGCGGGGTATATGTCGGGGAGCTGTTTTTT
- | TRBJ1-6 | - | TRBV21-1 | CASSNQRISPYNSPLHF | TGTGCCAGCAGCAACCAGCGGATAAGCCCCTATAATTCACCCCTCCACTTT
- | TRBJ2-1 | - | TRBV5-4 | CASSQGTRSSYNEQFF | TGTGCCAGCAGCCAAGGGACACGGAGCTCCTACAATGAGCAGTTCTTC
- | TRBJ2-1 | - | TRBV6-1 | CATKGLVSPHNEQFF | TGTGCCACCAAGGGGCTAGTCTCGCCCCACAATGAGCAGTTCTTC
few | TRBJ1-5 | - | TRBV14 | CASSQDLNQPQHF | TGTGCCAGCAGCCAAGATCTAAATCAGCCCCAGCATTTT
- | TRBJ1-1 | - | TRBV11-2 | CASSFINPTIF | TGTGCCAGCAGCTTCATAAATCCGACCATCTTT
many | TRBJ2-3 | - | TRBV6-5 | CASSYSKVAADRSTDTQYF | TGTGCCAGCAGTTACTCGAAGGTTGCAGCGGATCGTAGCACAGATACGCAGTATTTT
many | TRBJ2-7 | - | TRBV11-2 | CASSLAPGRAYEQYF | TGTGCCAGCAGCTTAGCCCCGGGACGGGCCTACGAGCAGTACTTC
few | TRBJ1-6 | TRBD1 | TRBV7-8 | CASSLSGTGEGNSPLHF | TGTGCCAGCAGCTTATCCGGGACAGGGGAAGGCAATTCACCCCTCCACTTT
- | TRBJ2-7 | TRBD2 | TRBV5-1 | CASGAGGTSYEQYF | TGCGCCAGCGGCGCGGGGGGCACCTCCTACGAGCAGTACTTC
many | TRBJ2-1 | TRBD2 | TRBV6-5 | CASRSGTSVYNEQFF | TGTGCCAGCAGATCCGGGACTAGCGTATACAATGAGCAGTTCTTC
few | TRBJ1-1 | - | TRBV5-4 | CASSPQLMQMNTEAFF | TGTGCCAGCAGCCCTCAGCTTATGCAGATGAACACTGAAGCTTTCTTT
- | TRBJ2-2 | - | TRBV20-1 | CSARDVGTTNTGELFF | TGCAGTGCTAGAGATGTAGGCACAACGAACACCGGGGAGCTGTTTTTT
many | TRBJ2-1 | - | TRBV7-8 | CASSRWGSDNEQFF | TGTGCCAGCAGCCGGTGGGGTTCAGACAATGAGCAGTTCTTC
- | TRBJ1-5 | - | TRBV25-1 | CASSASGTRKGQPQHF | TGTGCCAGCAGTGCGTCCGGGACGCGCAAGGGTCAGCCCCAGCATTTT
few | TRBJ2-3 | TRBD1 | TRBV11-2 | CASSLHRGTMVSTDTQYF | TGTGCCAGCAGCCTACACAGGGGGACGATGGTTAGCACAGATACGCAGTATTTT
- | TRBJ1-2 | TRBD1 | TRBV28 | CASEQGASYGYTF | TGTGCCAGTGAACAGGGGGCCAGCTATGGCTACACCTTC
- | TRBJ2-1 | TRBD2 | TRBV6-6 | CASSYRTSIDNEQFF | TGTGCCAGCAGTTACCGGACTAGCATCGACAATGAGCAGTTCTTC
many | TRBJ2-7 | TRBD2 | TRBV11-2 | CASSSYFEREKVEQYF | TGTGCCAGCAGCTCCTACTTCGAGCGGGAGAAAGTCGAGCAGTACTTC
- | TRBJ2-1 | - | TRBV24-1 | CATSDPNGDEQFF | TGTGCCACCAGTGACCCTAATGGAGACGAGCAGTTCTTC
many | TRBJ2-4 | TRBD2 | TRBV5-1 | CASSFSGGGSAKNIQYF | TGCGCCAGCAGCTTCTCGGGGGGAGGTTCAGCCAAAAACATTCAGTACTTC
- | TRBJ1-1 | TRBD1 | TRBV5-1 | CASSPWTGANTEAFF | TGCGCCAGCAGCCCATGGACAGGAGCGAACACTGAAGCTTTCTTT
- | TRBJ2-3 | - | TRBV20-1 | CSAGTSTDTQYF | TGCAGTGCTGGGACTAGCACAGATACGCAGTATTTT
many | TRBJ1-2 | - | TRBV6-1 | CASSGEGGSRGYTF | TGTGCCAGCAGTGGGGAAGGGGGAAGCCGCGGCTACACCTTC
few | TRBJ1-6 | - | TRBV7-9 | CASSLVQGRNSPLHF | TGTGCCAGCAGCTTAGTTCAGGGACGTAATTCACCCCTCCACTTT
many | TRBJ1-2 | - | TRBV29-1 | CSVLLPTVGYTF | TGCAGCGTTCTCCTCCCTACTGTCGGCTACACCTTC
many | TRBJ1-1 | - | TRBV10-3 | CAPTPQDGLFEAFF | TGTGCCCCAACCCCCCAAGACGGGCTGTTTGAAGCTTTCTTT
many | TRBJ2-5 | - | TRBV20-1 | CSEAPAGQETQYF | TGCAGTGAAGCCCCCGCGGGGCAGGAGACCCAGTACTTC
many | TRBJ2-7 | - | TRBV30 | CAWSVQATYEQYF | TGTGCCTGGAGTGTACAGGCCACCTACGAGCAGTACTTC
many | TRBJ1-2 | TRBD1 | TRBV7-9 | CASSRLTGGYGYTF | TGTGCCAGCAGCCGACTGACAGGGGGCTATGGCTACACCTTC
many | TRBJ1-5 | - | TRBV6-2/TRBV6-3 | CASRHREKDSNQPQHF | TGTGCCAGCAGACACAGGGAGAAAGATAGCAATCAGCCCCAGCATTTT
many | TRBJ1-2 | - | TRBV3-1 | CASSQETYGYTF | TGTGCCAGCAGCCAAGAAACTTATGGCTACACCTTC
few | TRBJ2-4 | TRBD1 | TRBV2 | CASKGQGGSAKNIQYF | TGTGCCAGCAAGGGACAGGGAGGTTCGGCCAAAAACATTCAGTACTTC
many | TRBJ2-3 | - | TRBV12-5 | CASGTSGGADTQYF | TGTGCTAGTGGTACGTCGGGCGGGGCAGATACGCAGTATTTT